The 24 T cell receptor beta chains in this list originate from one sample, sequenced in a study of shared clonotypes between healthy human individuals. The table came from immunoSEQ multiplex PCR; TCRdb's copy has only in-frame clones and leaves some out. The sample holds roughly 650,000 clones, 97% seen once. Input material: naive CD4+ T cells sorted from blood. The sample's subset: CD45RA+ positively selected. Source of these receptors: a woman aged 30 to 39 in good health.

The J gene is TRBJ2-7, the V gene TRBV10-3, with D perhaps TRBD2 (6 bases). V lost 8 bases and J 7 bases, leaving 21 bases between the germline ends. The germline V gene has CDR1 ENHRY and CDR2 SYGVKD. The CDR3 is 14 residues long. This chain's CDR3 is CAIVGSPDRGEQYF. CDR3 DNA: TGTGCCATCGTTGGCTCACCGGACCGGGGGGAGCAGTACTTC.

The rearrangement links TRBV6-6 to TRBJ2-5; perhaps D is TRBD1 or TRBD2 (7 bases each). V was shortened by 6 bases and J by 6 bases, with 17 bases between the two germline ends. Germline V gives CDR1 MNHNY, CDR2 SVGAGI (reference sequence). This CDR3 has 14 amino acids. The CDR3 nucleotides read TGTGCCAGCAGGTCCCCAGGGGGGGTGCAGACCCAGTACTTC. Residues: CASRSPGGVQTQYF.

This chain uses TRBV2 with TRBJ1-2, with 7 bases identical to TRBD1. The germline V gene has CDR1 SNHLY and CDR2 FYNNEI. This CDR3 region has 14 residues. V lost 8 bases and J lost 5; bases outside the gene matches: 11. The CDR3 protein is CASDRDPNAYGYTF. The DNA of the CDR3 is TGTGCCAGCGACAGGGATCCCAACGCGTATGGCTACACCTTC.

Notes on this clone: A read error may produce the germline difference seen at one junction end. V is TRBV7-8 and J is TRBJ2-7; TRBD2 matches 10 bases. From germline, CDR1 is SGHVS and CDR2 FQNEAQ. The CDR3 extends over 16 amino acids. The CDR3 region has the DNA TGTGCCAGCAGCTTAACAAGCGGGAGGGCTATCCCGCCATCGAACTTC. As protein: CASSLTSGRAIPPSNF.

As for this clone: The junction shows a germline mismatch at one end, possibly a read error. The chain links TRBV7-3 to TRBJ2-7; no definite D call. This CDR3 region has 13 residues. Looked up from germline, CDR1 is SGHTA and CDR2 is FQGTGA. The CDR3 is CANSLYPTYEQYF. DNA of the CDR3: TGTGCCAACAGCTTGTATCCCACCTACGAGCAGTACTTC.

The V call is TRBV6-1, the J call TRBJ2-7, with TRBD2 as a possible D gene (5 bases). Per germline, CDR1 MNHNS and CDR2 SASEGT. Trimming removed 11 bases from V and 3 bases from J, with 20 bases in between. CDR3 size: 14 residues. Here the CDR3 DNA reads TGTGCCGTCGAGCGGTCGGGATTGGGCTACGAGCAGTACTTC. Residues: CAVERSGLGYEQYF.

The chain couples TRBV6-5 to TRBJ2-5, with a tentative D call TRBD1 (5 bases). The V gene's germline CDR1 is MNHEY and CDR2 SVGAGI. CDR3 size: 13 residues. V was pared by 4 bases and J by 4 bases, with 10 bases between. The CDR3 loop reads CASSFIQGETQYF. In DNA, the CDR3 is TGTGCCAGCAGTTTTATTCAGGGAGAGACCCAGTACTTC.

This clone was counted only a few times. This chain connects TRBV4-1 to TRBJ2-1, with 10 bases fitting TRBD2. Germline V gene sequence: CDR1 MGHRA, CDR2 YSYEKL. The CDR3 totals 15 residues. The V gene end was trimmed by 7 bases and the J gene end by 1 base; junction bases not matched to a gene: 4. Written as DNA, the CDR3 is TGCGCCAGCACCGAGACTAGCGGGTCCTACAATGAGCAGTTCTTC. As protein: CASTETSGSYNEQFF.

This clone was seen a handful of times. The gene calls are TRBV5-5 and TRBJ1-5; 7 bases fit TRBD1. The CDR3 has 14 amino acids. Germline loops: CDR1 SGHKS, CDR2 YYEKEE (reference sequence). The V segment lost 2 bases and the J segment 6 bases; nucleotides outside the gene matches: 5. The CDR3: CASSFDRVSQPQHF. The CDR3 DNA sequence: TGTGCCAGCAGCTTCGACAGGGTGAGTCAGCCCCAGCATTTT.

The chain combines TRBV7-6 with TRBJ1-1; 8 nucleotides line up with TRBD1. This CDR3 spans 15 amino acids. J lost 2 bases, V lost 4 bases, and 6 bases had no gene match. In germline, CDR1 is SGHVS, CDR2 FNYEAQ. The CDR3 DNA sequence: TGTGCCAGCAGCTCCCTTGGACAGGGCAACACTGAAGCTTTCTTT. Translating gives CASSSLGQGNTEAFF.

This clone appeared once. The V gene is TRBV6-5, the J gene TRBJ2-1, with a possible D match to TRBD1 (6 bases). V was clipped by 6 bases and J by 1 base, with 13 bases between them. This CDR3 is 15 amino acids long. Germline values: CDR1 MNHEY, CDR2 SVGAGI. The CDR3 sequence is CASRMETGSYNEQFF. CDR3 bases: TGTGCCAGCAGGATGGAGACAGGTTCCTACAATGAGCAGTTCTTC.

The gene calls are TRBV20-1 and TRBJ2-1; D is uncertain. The CDR3 runs 11 residues. Germline V lookup: CDR1 DFQATT, CDR2 SNEGSKA (reference sequence). Trimming pared 2 bases from V and 9 bases from J, leaving 8 bases between. The CDR3 nucleotides are TGCAGTGCTAGAAGGGCGGCTGAGCAGTTCTTC. Its protein product is CSARRAAEQFF.

J is TRBJ2-2 and V is TRBV28; TRBD1 might be the D (6 bases). V was pared by 7 bases and J by 0 bases, with 12 bases between. The CDR3 runs to 15 residues. Germline values: CDR1 MDHEN, CDR2 SYDVKM. DNA of the CDR3: TGTGCCAGCACCATAGGGGGAACGAACACCGGGGAGCTGTTTTTT. It encodes CASTIGGTNTGELFF.

Comments on this clone: At the DNA level, this CDR3 is encoded by other sequences in the same sample as well. The chain couples TRBV28 to TRBJ1-2; D unclear. The germline V gene has CDR1 MDHEN and CDR2 SYDVKM. Trimming stripped 4 bases from V and 5 bases from J, with 8 bases between. The CDR3 is made up of 12 amino acids. DNA of the CDR3: TGTGCCAGCAGTTACAGCGATTATGGCTACACCTTC. As protein: CASSYSDYGYTF.

The V call is TRBV20-1, the J call TRBJ1-3; D remains ambiguous. Germline CDR1 reads DFQATT; CDR2 reads SNEGSKA (reference sequence). The CDR3 extends over 11 amino acids. V was pared by 5 bases and J by 4 bases, with 6 bases between. The CDR3 coding sequence is TGCAGTGCTGGTACAGGAAACACCATATATTTT. This translates into CSAGTGNTIYF.

V is TRBV7-8 and J is TRBJ2-1; D perhaps matches TRBD2 (5 bases). V was shortened by 5 bases and J by 3 bases, with 11 bases between the two germline ends. This CDR3 is built from 14 residues. Germline CDR1 reads SGHVS; CDR2 reads FQNEAQ. The DNA for the CDR3 is TGTGCCAGCAGCGAGGGTCAGCTCTACAATGAGCAGTTCTTC. Translated, it gives CASSEGQLYNEQFF.

This clone was seen only once. The chain combines TRBV5-4 with TRBJ2-2; D gene uncertain. This CDR3 region has 16 residues. V shed 4 bases and J shed 3 bases, with 16 bases lying between them. Per the germline V gene, CDR1 is SGHNT and CDR2 is YYREEE (reference sequence). The CDR3 DNA reads TGTGCCAGCAGCCACGGCCCAGGACCGGACACCGGGGAGCTGTTTTTT. It codes for CASSHGPGPDTGELFF.

A word on this clone: The identical CDR3 is also encoded by other nucleotide sequences in the sample. The chain couples TRBV28 to TRBJ2-3; D gene ambiguous. The CDR3 contains 12 residues. From germline, CDR1 is MDHEN and CDR2 SYDVKM. The V gene lost 5 bases and the J gene lost 1 base, with 4 bases spanning the gap. The CDR3 DNA follows: TGTGCCAGCAGTACTGGCACAGATACGCAGTATTTT. This encodes CASSTGTDTQYF.

The chain carries TRBV28 and TRBJ2-5; 8 bases align to TRBD2. With 4 bases clipped from V and 4 bases from J, the junction kept 8 bases outside the gene matches. The CDR3 consists of 15 residues. CDR1 is MDHEN, CDR2 SYDVKM, per germline. This CDR3 reads CASSSGGLGAETQYF. CDR3 nucleotide sequence: TGTGCCAGCAGTTCCGGGGGACTAGGGGCAGAGACCCAGTACTTC.

This rearrangement joins TRBV30 to TRBJ1-2, with a tentative D call TRBD1 (5 bases). The length of the CDR3 is 14 residues. Germline lookup yields CDR1 GTSNPN and CDR2 SVGIG (reference sequence). V lost 4 bases and J lost 3, with 15 bases in between. The CDR3 is CAWTIYGTYYGYTF. The CDR3 region has the DNA TGTGCCTGGACAATTTACGGGACCTACTATGGCTACACCTTC.

This chain joins TRBV19 and TRBJ2-5, with 16 bases fitting TRBD2. Germline V lookup: CDR1 LNHDA, CDR2 SQIVND (reference sequence). The CDR3 runs to 17 residues. V dropped 3 bases and J dropped 5; count of bases not matched to a gene: 6. The CDR3: CASSIGTSGRAGETQYF. The CDR3, as DNA: TGTGCCAGTAGTATCGGGACTAGCGGGAGGGCCGGGGAGACCCAGTACTTC.

The chain couples TRBV6-5 to TRBJ1-1, with 8 nucleotides matching TRBD1. CDR1 and CDR2 from the germline V gene are MNHEY and SVGAGI. This CDR3 contains 15 residues. V was pared by 7 bases and J by 0 bases, with 7 bases of the junction left unmatched. The CDR3 coding sequence is TGTGCCAGCAAGAACAGGGGGTGTTTGAACACTGAAGCTTTCTTT. It yields the protein CASKNRGCLNTEAFF.

The chain recombines TRBV18 with TRBJ1-2; 7 bases are a match to TRBD1. The junction had 12 bases not matched to a gene; V was cut back by 3 bases and J by 5 bases. Germline CDR1 is KGHSH and CDR2 is LQKENI. The CDR3 is made up of 16 amino acids. CDR3 DNA sequence: TGTGCCAGCTCACCTATTGGGGACAGAGGCCAATATGGCTACACCTTC. As protein: CASSPIGDRGQYGYTF.

Only one count was recorded for this clone. The chain is built from TRBV19 and TRBJ2-7; TRBD1 matches 9 bases. The CDR3 sequence is 15 residues long. Unmatched junction bases numbered 12, after V lost 9 bases and J lost 3 bases. In germline, CDR1 is LNHDA, CDR2 SQIVND (reference sequence). The CDR3: CASSPRGQGNYEQYF. The CDR3 nucleotides are TGTGCCAGCTCTCCCCGAGGACAGGGGAACTACGAGCAGTACTTC. The entire variable domain, with the rest obtained from reference TRBV19 and TRBJ2-7, is as follows: DGGITQSPKYLFRKEGQNVTLSCEQNLNHDAMYWYRQDPGQGLRLIYYSQIVNDFQKGDIAEGYSVSREKKESFPLTVTSAQKNPTAFYLCASSPRGQGNYEQYFGPGTRLTVT.